The source of this T cell receptor beta chain is a study of blood T cell repertoires in COVID-19. The wider study: The analysed material was cDNA or gDNA that came from T cells, B-cell-depleted T cells, or PBMCs.

This clone has just a few counts. The protocol was immunoSEQ multiplex PCR, while the TCRdb copy is restricted to in-frame clones and leaves out a portion. Seen here are 260,000 or so clones, 70% to 90% observed once, and the top ten hold 0.7%. V lost 4 bases, J lost 3 bases, and 16 bases lay in between. CDR1 is MNHEY and CDR2 is SMNVEV in the germline V gene (reference sequence). This CDR3 has 15 residues. This clonotype was obtained from a human donor in a cohort sampled during active COVID-19. Input material: peripheral blood. The V call is TRBV27, the J call TRBJ2-7; D perhaps matches TRBD2 (5 bases). The CDR3 loop is CASSSPTGISYEQYF. The CDR3 DNA is TGTGCCAGCAGTTCTCCAACGGGGATTAGCTACGAGCAGTACTTC.